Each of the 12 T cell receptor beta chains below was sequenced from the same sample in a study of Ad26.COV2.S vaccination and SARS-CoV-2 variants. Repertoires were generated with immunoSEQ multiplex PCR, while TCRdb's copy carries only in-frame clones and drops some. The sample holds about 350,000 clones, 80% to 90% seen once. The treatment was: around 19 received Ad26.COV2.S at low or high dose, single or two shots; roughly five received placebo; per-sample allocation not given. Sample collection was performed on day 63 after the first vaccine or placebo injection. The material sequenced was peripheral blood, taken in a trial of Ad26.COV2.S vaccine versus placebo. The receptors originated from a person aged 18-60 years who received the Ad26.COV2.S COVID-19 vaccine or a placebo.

CDR3 nucleotides: TGTGCCAGCAGTGCGGGACAGGGATTTGAAAAACTGTTTTTT. It specifies CASSAGQGFEKLFF. This sequence joins TRBV2 and TRBJ1-4, with 9 bases that match TRBD1. V lost 4 bases, J lost 7 bases, and 4 bases stayed unmatched. CDR1 and CDR2 (germline): SNHLY, FYNNEI. The CDR3 has 14 amino acids.

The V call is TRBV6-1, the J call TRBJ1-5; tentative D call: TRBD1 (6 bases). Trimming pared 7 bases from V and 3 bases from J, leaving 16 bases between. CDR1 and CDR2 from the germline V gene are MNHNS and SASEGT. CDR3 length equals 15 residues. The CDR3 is CASTWGPAANQPQHF. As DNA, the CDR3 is TGTGCCAGCACCTGGGGGCCGGCGGCCAATCAGCCCCAGCATTTT.

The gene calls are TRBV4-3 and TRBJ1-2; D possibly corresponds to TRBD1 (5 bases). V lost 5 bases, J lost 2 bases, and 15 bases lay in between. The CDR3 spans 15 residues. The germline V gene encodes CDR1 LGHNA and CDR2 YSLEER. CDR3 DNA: TGCGCCAGCAGCGGACCCAGAGGGGCGAACTATGGCTACACCTTC. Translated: CASSGPRGANYGYTF.

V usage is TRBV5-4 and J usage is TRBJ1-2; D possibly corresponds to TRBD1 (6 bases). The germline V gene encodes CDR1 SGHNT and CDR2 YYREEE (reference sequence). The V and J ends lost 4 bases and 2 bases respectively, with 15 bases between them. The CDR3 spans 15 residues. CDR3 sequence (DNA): TGTGCCAGCAGCAACGCATTTACAGGGAACTATGGCTACACCTTC. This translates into CASSNAFTGNYGYTF. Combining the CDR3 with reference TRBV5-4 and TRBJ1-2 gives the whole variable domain ETGVTQSPTHLIKTRGQQVTLRCSSQSGHNTVSWYQQALGQGPQFIFQYYREEENGRGNFPPRFSGLQFPNYSSELNVNALELDDSALYLCASSNAFTGNYGYTFGSGTRLTVV.

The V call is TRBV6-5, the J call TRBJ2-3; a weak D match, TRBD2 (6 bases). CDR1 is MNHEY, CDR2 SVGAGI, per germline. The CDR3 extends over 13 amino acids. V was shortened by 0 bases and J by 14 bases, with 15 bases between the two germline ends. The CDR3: CASSYSTRDSSYF. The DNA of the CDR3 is TGTGCCAGCAGTTACTCGACAAGGGACTCTTCGTATTTT.

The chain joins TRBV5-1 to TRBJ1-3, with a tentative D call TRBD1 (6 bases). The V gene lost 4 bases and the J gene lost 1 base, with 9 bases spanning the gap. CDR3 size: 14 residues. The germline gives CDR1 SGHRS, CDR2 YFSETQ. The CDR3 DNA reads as TGCGCCAGCAGCCCGGGGACATCTGGAAACACCATATATTTT. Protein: CASSPGTSGNTIYF.

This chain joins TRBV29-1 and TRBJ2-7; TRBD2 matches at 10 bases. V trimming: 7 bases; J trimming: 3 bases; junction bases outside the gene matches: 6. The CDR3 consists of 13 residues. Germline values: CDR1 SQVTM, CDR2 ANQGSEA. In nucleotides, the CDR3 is TGCAGCGCCCTAGCGGGGGAGAACTACGAGCAGTACTTC. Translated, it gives CSALAGENYEQYF.

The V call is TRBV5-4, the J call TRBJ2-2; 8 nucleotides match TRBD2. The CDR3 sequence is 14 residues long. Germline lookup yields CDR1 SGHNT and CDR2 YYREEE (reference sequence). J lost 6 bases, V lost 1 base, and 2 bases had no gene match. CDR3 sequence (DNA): TGTGCCAGCAGCTTGTCACTAGCGGCCGGGGAGCTGTTTTTT. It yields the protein CASSLSLAAGELFF.

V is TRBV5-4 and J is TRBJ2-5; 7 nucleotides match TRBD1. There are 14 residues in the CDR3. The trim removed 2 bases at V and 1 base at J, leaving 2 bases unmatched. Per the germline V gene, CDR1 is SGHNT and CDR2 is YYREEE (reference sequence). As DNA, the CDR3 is TGTGCCAGCAGCTTCGGGACAGCCCAAGAGACCCAGTACTTC. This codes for CASSFGTAQETQYF.

The CDR3 DNA is TGTGCCAGCAGACAGGGGGCGGACACTGAAGCTTTCTTT. Its protein product is CASRQGADTEAFF. This chain uses TRBV27 with TRBJ1-1, with 9 positions matching TRBD1. The germline V gene has CDR1 MNHEY and CDR2 SMNVEV (reference sequence). This CDR3 is built from 13 residues. V was clipped by 6 bases and J by 3 bases; unmatched bases: 2.

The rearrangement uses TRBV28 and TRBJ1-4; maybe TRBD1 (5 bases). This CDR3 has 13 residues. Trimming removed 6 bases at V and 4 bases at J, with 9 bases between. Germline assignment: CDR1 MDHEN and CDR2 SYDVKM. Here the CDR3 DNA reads TGTGCCAGCAGACGACAGCTTAATGAAAAACTGTTTTTT. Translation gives CASRRQLNEKLFF.

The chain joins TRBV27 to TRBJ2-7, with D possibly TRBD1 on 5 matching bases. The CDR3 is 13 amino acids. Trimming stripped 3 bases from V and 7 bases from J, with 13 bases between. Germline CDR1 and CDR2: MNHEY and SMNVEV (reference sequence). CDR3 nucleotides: TGTGCCAGCAGTTTGGATCAGGGAATAGAGCAGTACTTC. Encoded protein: CASSLDQGIEQYF.